What follows are 20 T cell receptor beta chains derived from one specimen sequenced in a study of T cell responses to AZD1222 COVID-19 vaccine. Sequencing used immunoSEQ multiplex PCR; TCRdb keeps in-frame clones, though not all of them. The table records over 75,000 clones, roughly 89% of them present only once. Sequenced material: peripheral blood, taken on day 0 of AZD1222 vaccination. Receptors originate from an adult in good health.

This clone has just one count. The chain carries TRBV7-9 and TRBJ1-4; D perhaps matches TRBD1 (5 bases). V dropped 3 bases and J dropped 2 bases, with 13 bases sitting between them. Germline CDR1 SEHNR, CDR2 FQNEAQ (reference sequence). CDR3 length equals 16 residues. CDR3 sequence: CASSLGGTPTNEKLFF. The CDR3 DNA reads as TGTGCCAGCAGCTTGGGGGGGACCCCTACTAATGAAAAACTGTTTTTT.

The chain recombines TRBV18 with TRBJ2-2; TRBD1 agrees at 10 bases. Germline CDR1 reads KGHSH; CDR2 reads LQKENI. With V trimmed by 2 bases and J by 6 bases, 12 bases remained unmatched. The CDR3 runs to 18 residues. The CDR3 protein is CASSPGRDRGASSGELFF. For the CDR3, the DNA is TGTGCCAGCTCACCAGGCCGGGACAGGGGTGCCTCGTCCGGGGAGCTGTTTTTT.

The rearrangement joins TRBV27 to TRBJ1-2; D remains ambiguous. Germline V CDR1 and CDR2: MNHEY, SMNVEV (reference sequence). Trimming took off 3 bases at V and 2 bases at J, with 13 bases between the two ends. CDR3 size: 15 residues. The CDR3 nucleotides are TGTGCCAGCAGTTTCAAGGGCTCCACAAACTATGGCTACACCTTC. The encoded protein is CASSFKGSTNYGYTF.

The V call is TRBV19, the J call TRBJ2-1, with 8 bases fitting TRBD1. Germline CDR1 is LNHDA and CDR2 is SQIVND (reference sequence). The CDR3 covers 15 residues. The junction had 5 bases not matched to a gene; V was cut back by 3 bases and J by 4 bases. CDR3 loop: CASSMGQGAYNEQFF. CDR3 nucleotide sequence: TGTGCCAGTAGTATGGGGCAGGGGGCTTACAATGAGCAGTTCTTC.

The rearrangement links TRBV6-2 or TRBV6-3 to TRBJ2-2; D may correspond to TRBD1 or TRBD2 (6 bases each). This CDR3 region has 14 residues. V dropped 5 bases and J dropped 5 bases, with 12 bases sitting between them. Germline CDR1 and CDR2: MNHEY and SVGEGT. In DNA, the CDR3 is TGTGCCAGCAGTGACTGGGGGGCTACCGGGGAGCTGTTTTTT. This encodes CASSDWGATGELFF.

V gene TRBV14 combines with J gene TRBJ2-6; 8 nucleotides line up with TRBD1. From germline, CDR1 is SGHDN and CDR2 FVKESK. Losses at the gene ends were 4 bases for V and 0 bases for J; bases not matched to a gene: 2. This CDR3 region has 16 residues. CDR3 DNA: TGTGCCAGCAGCCGACAGGGGAGCTCTGGGGCCAACGTCCTGACTTTC. Its protein product is CASSRQGSSGANVLTF.

The chain couples TRBV18 to TRBJ1-2, with TRBD1 matching 11 bases. The V segment lost 5 bases and the J segment 5 bases; nucleotides outside the gene matches: 4. This CDR3 is built from 14 residues. CDR1 KGHSH and CDR2 LQKENI come from the germline V gene. In nucleotides, the CDR3 is TGTGCCAGCTCAGGACAGGGGGCAACTTATGGCTACACCTTC. It translates to CASSGQGATYGYTF. Filled out from reference TRBV18 and TRBJ1-2, the complete variable domain reads NAGVMQNPRHLVRRRGQEARLRCSPMKGHSHVYWYRQLPEEGLKFMVYLQKENIIDESGMPKERFSAEFPKEGPSILRIQQVVRGDSAAYFCASSGQGATYGYTFGSGTRLTVV.

This chain uses TRBV5-8 with TRBJ1-5, with D tentatively TRBD1 (5 bases). This CDR3 has 16 amino acids. The germline V gene has CDR1 SGHTS and CDR2 YDEGEE. V was cut by 4 bases and J by 1 base, with 15 bases left in between. The CDR3 DNA sequence: TGTGCCAGCAGCGCCGGAGGCGGGGCGAGCAATCAGCCCCAGCATTTT. As protein: CASSAGGGASNQPQHF. Full variable domain (outside the CDR3, taken from reference TRBV5-8 and TRBJ1-5): EAGVTQSPTHLIKTRGQQATLRCSPISGHTSVYWYQQALGLGLQFLLWYDEGEERNRGNFPPRFSGRQFPNYSSELNVNALELEDSALYLCASSAGGGASNQPQHFGDGTRLSIL.

V and J are TRBV6-1 and TRBJ1-4; D might be TRBD1 (5 bases). This CDR3 has 15 amino acids. Trimming left V 1 base short and J 3 bases short, with 9 bases between. The germline V gene has CDR1 MNHNS and CDR2 SASEGT. The CDR3 region is CASSEGGRANEKLFF. CDR3 nucleotides: TGTGCCAGCAGTGAAGGCGGCAGGGCTAATGAAAAACTGTTTTTT.

The chain employs TRBV2 and TRBJ2-2; 7 nucleotides line up with TRBD1. The CDR3 runs to 14 residues. Unmatched junction bases numbered 12, after V lost 11 bases and J lost 6 bases. Germline-derived CDR1 and CDR2 are SNHLY and FYNNEI. CDR3 protein: CAGAETGYAGELFF. The DNA for the CDR3 is TGTGCCGGCGCGGAGACAGGGTATGCCGGGGAGCTGTTTTTT. The full variable domain, completed using reference TRBV2 and TRBJ2-2, is EPEVTQTPSHQVTQMGQEVILRCVPISNHLYFYWYRQILGQKVEFLVSFYNNEISEKSEIFDDQFSVERPDGSNFTLKIRSTKLEDSAMYFCAGAETGYAGELFFGEGSRLTVL.

The chain combines TRBV4-1 with TRBJ2-3, with 9 bases identical to TRBD1. The V gene's germline CDR1 is MGHRA and CDR2 YSYEKL. CDR3 length equals 16 residues. V was pared by 0 bases and J by 4 bases, with 5 bases of the junction left unmatched. The CDR3 here is CASSQDGTGTPDTQYF. Here the CDR3 DNA reads TGCGCCAGCAGCCAAGATGGGACAGGGACCCCAGATACGCAGTATTTT.

The J gene is TRBJ2-3, the V gene TRBV6-2 or TRBV6-3, with 9 bases that match TRBD2. CDR3 size: 17 residues. With 2 bases clipped from V and 5 bases from J, the junction kept 11 bases outside the gene matches. From germline, CDR1 is MNHEY and CDR2 SVGEGT. CDR3 amino acids: CASSYPLGGGAKDTQYF. The CDR3 DNA reads TGTGCCAGCAGTTACCCCTTGGGCGGGGGGGCGAAAGATACGCAGTATTTT.

The V call is TRBV4-3, the J call TRBJ2-1; TRBD2 aligns across 8 bases. CDR1 and CDR2 from the germline V gene are LGHNA and YSLEER. V lost 0 bases and J lost 10; bases outside the gene matches: 11. This CDR3 contains 16 residues. CDR3 sequence reads: CASSQEYGTSGDEQFF. The CDR3 DNA follows: TGCGCCAGCAGCCAAGAGTACGGGACTAGTGGAGACGAGCAGTTCTTC.

This clone was observed a single time. This chain uses TRBV27 with TRBJ2-7; weak D call: TRBD2 (7 bases). The CDR3 length is 15 residues. Germline V lookup: CDR1 MNHEY, CDR2 SMNVEV (reference sequence). V dropped 7 bases and J dropped 5 bases, with 21 bases sitting between them. For the CDR3, the DNA is TGTGCCAGCAAGCCCTCGGGGGGCCGTCACCACGAGCAGTACTTC. This codes for CASKPSGGRHHEQYF.

The rearrangement uses TRBV2 and TRBJ1-1; D gene uncertain. The germline gives CDR1 SNHLY, CDR2 FYNNEI. The CDR3 extends over 14 amino acids. Trimming took 8 bases from V and 5 from J, leaving 18 bases between them. CDR3 sequence reads: CASVVGGRETEAFF. The CDR3 DNA reads as TGTGCCAGCGTGGTCGGCGGGCGCGAAACTGAAGCTTTCTTT.

This sequence joins TRBV7-2 and TRBJ1-3; 10 bases agree with TRBD1. Germline V gene data show CDR1 as SGHTA and CDR2 as FQGNSA. V shed 3 bases and J 4 bases; nucleotides not matched to a gene: 12. CDR3 length: 18 residues. CDR3 protein: CASSFPGTGAGHGNTIYF. For the CDR3, the DNA is TGTGCCAGCAGCTTCCCCGGGACAGGGGCTGGTCACGGAAACACCATATATTTT.

This rearrangement joins TRBV2 to TRBJ2-5; perhaps TRBD2 as D (5 bases). V was trimmed by 4 bases and J by 7 bases, leaving 10 bases between them. The CDR3 runs 12 residues. Per the germline V gene, CDR1 is SNHLY and CDR2 is FYNNEI. CDR3 protein: CASSGSVGTQYF. The CDR3 DNA follows: TGTGCCAGCAGTGGTAGCGTGGGGACCCAGTACTTC.

This rearrangement joins TRBV15 to TRBJ1-1, with unresolved D. The CDR3 loop spans 13 amino acids. Germline CDR1 LNHNV, CDR2 YYDKDF (reference sequence). V gave up 0 bases and J gave up 4 bases, with 6 bases separating them. DNA of the CDR3: TGTGCCACCAGCAGAGATCGATCCACTGAAGCTTTCTTT. This encodes CATSRDRSTEAFF.

The chain joins TRBV7-2 to TRBJ2-2; TRBD2 matches 11 bases. The CDR3 is 16 residues long. Germline V lookup: CDR1 SGHTA, CDR2 FQGNSA. Unmatched junction bases numbered 7, after V lost 2 bases and J lost 8 bases. CDR3 coding DNA: TGTGCCAGCAGCTTATTTGTAGCGGGAGGGCCTGGGGAGCTGTTTTTT. It translates to CASSLFVAGGPGELFF.

The J gene is TRBJ1-5, the V gene TRBV19, with D tentatively TRBD1 (5 bases). CDR3 length equals 13 residues. The ends were cut back, 11 bases at V and 6 bases at J, with 17 bases in the middle. Germline V gene data show CDR1 as LNHDA and CDR2 as SQIVND (reference sequence). This CDR3 is CAAGRGGGQPQHF. The CDR3 DNA follows: TGTGCCGCTGGTAGGGGCGGGGGTCAGCCCCAGCATTTT.